This TCR beta chain was identified during a study of blood T cell repertoires in COVID-19. Profiling relied on immunoSEQ multiplex PCR, and the TCRdb table lists in-frame clones only, not all of them. This table holds approximately 80,000 clones, approximately 85% found once. Details on this clone: The same CDR3 is also encoded by other DNA sequences in this sample.

CDR3 length: 14 amino acids. Per the germline V gene, CDR1 is SGHNT and CDR2 is YYREEE (reference sequence). Deletions cut 0 bases from V and 4 bases from J, with 10 bases between. This TCR derives from a woman older than 75 with COVID-19, enrolled during active disease. Sequenced material: peripheral blood. This chain joins TRBV5-4 and TRBJ1-2; possible D gene TRBD1, 5 bases. CDR3 in amino acids: CASSLDLGGYGYTF. DNA of the CDR3: TGTGCCAGCAGCTTGGATCTCGGGGGCTATGGCTACACCTTC.